This TCR beta chain was sequenced during a study of T-cell memory formation after mild COVID-19. The germline gives CDR1 LGHNA, CDR2 YNFKEQ. CDR3 length: 14 amino acids. V lost 4 bases and J lost 2, with 10 bases in between. TCRdb ran MiXCR on the 5' RACE reads and lists one entry per CDR3 protein. The sample carries about 180,000 distinct CDR3 sequences, less than 20% recorded once. In its sample, this clonotype was seen a few times. The specimen was PBMCs or a T cell subset sorted from them (not recorded which). This receptor was identified in a man between 18 and 29 years old who had mild COVID-19 (a few samples of this study predate the infection). Cell type and time point are not known. This chain links TRBV4-2 with TRBJ2-3; TRBD1 is a possible D gene (5 bases). The CDR3 DNA sequence: TGTGCCAGCAGCCCTGACAGCCTCACAGATACGCAGTATTTT. Protein product: CASSPDSLTDTQYF.